A selection of T cell receptor beta chains follows, all from one sample in a study of early T cells in non-severe SARS-CoV-2 infection. TCRdb re-derived calls from the 5' RACE reads in MiXCR, one entry per CDR3 protein. Among tens of thousands of distinct CDR3 sequences listed, 5.3% were seen once. Source material: whole blood. The receptors stem from an adult who was a healthcare worker with PCR-confirmed SARS-CoV-2 infection or an uninfected control (not recorded which). Both conserved end residues are part of each CDR3. The D gene is left open where the match is weak. Expanded clones get a size class; other rows say once, few or many, or leave the size out.

v_call	d_call	j_call	clone_size	cdr3_length	cdr3_nt	cdr3_aa
TRBV20-1	TRBD1	TRBJ1-4	few	15	TGCAGTGCCAAAGGACAGGGGCCCACTAATGAAAAACTGTTTTTT	CSAKGQGPTNEKLFF
TRBV30	-	TRBJ2-7	few	16	TGTGCCTGGAGTGTACAGCTGGGGCATCTTTCCTACGAGCAGTACTTC	CAWSVQLGHLSYEQYF
TRBV28	-	TRBJ2-7	many	15	TGTGCCAGCAGAGAGGGTGGGGGCCCATCCTACGAGCAGTACTTC	CASREGGGPSYEQYF
TRBV30	-	TRBJ1-2	many	13	TGTGCCTGGAGTGTACCCCAGGGTTATGGCTACACCTTC	CAWSVPQGYGYTF
TRBV11-2	TRBD2	TRBJ2-3	many	16	TGTGCCAGCAGCCCGTGGACTAGCGGGAGGACAGATACGCAGTATTTT	CASSPWTSGRTDTQYF
TRBV19	TRBD2	TRBJ2-3	many	17	TGTGCCAGTAGTATAGCCGGGACTAGCGGAGGCCCAGATACGCAGTATTTT	CASSIAGTSGGPDTQYF
TRBV2	-	TRBJ2-1	-	13	TGTGCCAACGCCCGTGACAGCAACAATGAGCAGTTCTTC	CANARDSNNEQFF
TRBV3-1	-	TRBJ1-2	many	15	TGTGCCAGCAGCCAAGATCGGTCGTCCGAGTATGGCTACACCTTC	CASSQDRSSEYGYTF
TRBV4-2	-	TRBJ2-1	many	16	TGTGCCAGCAGCCAAGAGGTAATGGGAGTTTTATATGAGCAGTTCTTC	CASSQEVMGVLYEQFF
TRBV6-6	TRBD2	TRBJ2-7	-	18	TGTGCCAGCAGTTATGGCGGGGGAGGACTAGCGGTCTCCTACGAGCAGTACTTC	CASSYGGGGLAVSYEQYF
TRBV10-3	TRBD2	TRBJ2-7	many	15	TGTGCCATCAGTGAGCCGGGACTAGAGGTTTACGAGCAGTACTTC	CAISEPGLEVYEQYF
TRBV19	-	TRBJ2-7	few	14	TGTGCCAGTAGTACGGAGATAACAGGGTACGAGCAGTACTTC	CASSTEITGYEQYF
TRBV4-1	-	TRBJ1-1	many	14	TGCGCCAGCAGCCAAGATCACAGGGTTGCTGTAGCTTTCTTT	CASSQDHRVAVAFF
TRBV28	-	TRBJ2-7	many	12	TGTGCCAGCACGGGGAGCCGCTACGAGCAGTACTTC	CASTGSRYEQYF
TRBV29-1	TRBD2	TRBJ2-1	many	12	TGCAGCGTCCCGTGCGGGGGCAATGAGCAGTTCTTC	CSVPCGGNEQFF
TRBV10-3	-	TRBJ2-3	many	14	TGTGCCATCAGTGAGTCTGGGATACGAGGCAAGCAGTATTTT	CAISESGIRGKQYF
TRBV5-8	TRBD2	TRBJ2-3	many	15	TGTGCCAGCACGGCGGGGGGGCTGCGCACAGATACGCAGTATTTT	CASTAGGLRTDTQYF
TRBV11-2	-	TRBJ2-2	-	12	TGTGCCAGCAGCTTGACACCTGGGGAGCTGTTTTTT	CASSLTPGELFF
TRBV19	-	TRBJ1-5	many	15	TGTGCCAGTAGTATAGACCAGAATAGCAATCAGCCCCAGCATTTT	CASSIDQNSNQPQHF
TRBV12-3/TRBV12-4	TRBD1	TRBJ2-2	few	15	TGTGCCAGCAGTTCGACAGGGGGAAGGACCGGGGAGCTGTTTTTT	CASSSTGGRTGELFF
TRBV7-9	-	TRBJ2-1	many	13	TGTGCCAGCAGCTTAACCGACTTGAATGAGCAGTTCTTC	CASSLTDLNEQFF
TRBV2	-	TRBJ1-4	-	13	TGTGCCAGCGTACTCGGGCCGCAAGAAAAACTGTTTTTT	CASVLGPQEKLFF
TRBV2	-	TRBJ2-3	-	10	TGTGCCAGCCGCACAGATACGCAGTATTTT	CASRTDTQYF
TRBV12-3/TRBV12-4	TRBD2	TRBJ2-1	many	15	TGTGCCAGCAGTTTATACATAGCGGGAGGTGGTGAGCAGTTCTTC	CASSLYIAGGGEQFF
TRBV12-3/TRBV12-4	-	TRBJ2-6	many	16	TGTGCCAGCTCCGAAAGACAGACGGCTGGGGCCAACGTCCTGACTTTC	CASSERQTAGANVLTF
TRBV30	-	TRBJ2-1	many	10	TGTGCCTGGGACAACAATGAGCAGTTCTTC	CAWDNNEQFF
TRBV24-1	TRBD1	TRBJ2-1	-	15	TGTGCCACCAGTGATCCAACGACAGGGATCAATGAGCAGTTCTTC	CATSDPTTGINEQFF
TRBV6-6	-	TRBJ2-3	few	15	TGTGCCAGCAGTTCGTCGGGGGCCGACACAGATACGCAGTATTTT	CASSSSGADTDTQYF
TRBV20-1	-	TRBJ2-3	few	14	TGCAGTGCGGGCGGGGCTTCTAGCACAGATACGCAGTATTTT	CSAGGASSTDTQYF
TRBV28	-	TRBJ2-7	-	17	TGTGCCAGCAGCACTCCGGGACAAGTATTGTCGGTCTACGAGCAGTACTTC	CASSTPGQVLSVYEQYF
TRBV12-3/TRBV12-4	TRBD1	TRBJ2-5	many	17	TGTGCCAGCAGTTTTTATTTGGGACAGGGGTCGCAAGAGACCCAGTACTTC	CASSFYLGQGSQETQYF
TRBV12-5	-	TRBJ2-7	many	12	TGTGCTAGTGGGCCGGACAGATACGAGCAGTACTTC	CASGPDRYEQYF
TRBV12-2	-	TRBJ2-3	many	15	TGTGCAAGTCGCTTCATTAGCGGGGGGGCGAGTACGCAGTATTTT	CASRFISGGASTQYF
TRBV7-6	TRBD2	TRBJ2-5	-	16	TGTGCCAGCAGCTTAGCCGGGACTAGCGGGAGCCAGACCCAGTACTTC	CASSLAGTSGSQTQYF
TRBV20-1	-	TRBJ2-3	many	16	TGCAGTGCTAGAGGCTGGCGGGGAAGTTACACAGATACGCAGTATTTT	CSARGWRGSYTDTQYF
TRBV11-3	TRBD2	TRBJ2-1	-	19	TGTGCCAGCAGCTTAGATTCGGGACTAACGGGAGGGCCATGGGGTGAGCAGTTCTTC	CASSLDSGLTGGPWGEQFF
TRBV6-6	-	TRBJ1-5	many	15	TGTGCCAGCAGAAGGACCCGCCAGGGCAATCAGCCCCAGCATTTT	CASRRTRQGNQPQHF
TRBV6-4	TRBD1	TRBJ1-2	many	14	TGTGCCAGCAGTCAGACAGGGACTAACTATGGCTACACCTTC	CASSQTGTNYGYTF
TRBV24-1	-	TRBJ2-1	many	14	TGTGCCACCAGTGCGGGAGTTCCCTACAATGAGCAGTTCTTC	CATSAGVPYNEQFF
TRBV20-1	-	TRBJ2-4	many	12	TGCAGTGCTAGCCCGAGTGACCAAGTTCAGTACTTC	CSASPSDQVQYF
TRBV6-1	-	TRBJ1-2	-	16	TGTGCCAGCAGTGAACAGTCGGTCGGACGGTCCTATGGCTACACCTTC	CASSEQSVGRSYGYTF
TRBV3-1	-	TRBJ2-6	-	15	TGTGCCAGCAGCCCCCTGACGTCTGGGGCCAACGTCCTGACTTTC	CASSPLTSGANVLTF
TRBV27	TRBD1	TRBJ2-7	-	15	TGTGCCAGCAGTCACCCGGGACAGGGTTATTACGAGCAGTACTTC	CASSHPGQGYYEQYF
TRBV3-1	-	TRBJ1-5	-	13	TGTGCCAGCAGCCAAGCCAGGAATCAGCCCCAGCATTTT	CASSQARNQPQHF
TRBV12-3/TRBV12-4	TRBD1	TRBJ2-7	few	15	TGTGCCAGCAGTTGGGATACCGGGACAGGGGACGAGCAGTACTTC	CASSWDTGTGDEQYF
TRBV7-6	-	TRBJ1-1	many	13	TGTGCCAGCAGCTTGACAATCTACACTGAAGCTTTCTTT	CASSLTIYTEAFF
TRBV5-1	TRBD2	TRBJ2-1	many	15	TGCGCCAGCAGCTTGGTGGCGGGAGGCTACAATGAGCAGTTCTTC	CASSLVAGGYNEQFF
TRBV5-6	TRBD1	TRBJ2-1	many	16	TGTGCCAGCAGCTTGGAGGGGACAGAGACTTACAATGAGCAGTTCTTC	CASSLEGTETYNEQFF
TRBV7-2	TRBD2	TRBJ2-2	-	15	TGTGCCAGCAGCGCCCAGCGGGGGCGAACCGGGGAGCTGTTTTTT	CASSAQRGRTGELFF
TRBV4-1	-	TRBJ2-7	many	15	TGCGCCAGCAGCCAAGCGGCCCGCCTGACCTACGAGCAGTACTTC	CASSQAARLTYEQYF